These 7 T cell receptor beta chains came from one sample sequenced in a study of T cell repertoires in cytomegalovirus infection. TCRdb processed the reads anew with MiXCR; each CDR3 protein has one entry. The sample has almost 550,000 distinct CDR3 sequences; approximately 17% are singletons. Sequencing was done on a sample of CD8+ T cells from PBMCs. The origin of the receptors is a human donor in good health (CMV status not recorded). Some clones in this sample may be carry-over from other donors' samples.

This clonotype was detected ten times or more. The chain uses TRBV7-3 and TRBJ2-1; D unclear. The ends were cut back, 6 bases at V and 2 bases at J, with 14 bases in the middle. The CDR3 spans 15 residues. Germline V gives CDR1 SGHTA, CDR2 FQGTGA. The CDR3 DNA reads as TGTGCCAGCAGTCCAGGCCGGCCCCCCTACAATGAGCAGTTCTTC. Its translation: CASSPGRPPYNEQFF. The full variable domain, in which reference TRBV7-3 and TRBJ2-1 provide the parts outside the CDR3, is GAGVSQTPSNKVTEKGKYVELRCDPISGHTALYWYRQSLGQGPEFLIYFQGTGAADDSGLPNDRFFAVRPEGSVSTLKIQRTERGDSAVYLCASSPGRPPYNEQFFGPGTRLTVL.

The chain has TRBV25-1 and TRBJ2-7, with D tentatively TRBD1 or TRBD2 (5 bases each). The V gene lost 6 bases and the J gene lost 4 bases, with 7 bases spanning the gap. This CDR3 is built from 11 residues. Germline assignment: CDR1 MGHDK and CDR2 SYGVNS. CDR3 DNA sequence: TGTGCCAGCAGGTGGGGGTACGAGCAGTACTTC. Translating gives CASRWGYEQYF.

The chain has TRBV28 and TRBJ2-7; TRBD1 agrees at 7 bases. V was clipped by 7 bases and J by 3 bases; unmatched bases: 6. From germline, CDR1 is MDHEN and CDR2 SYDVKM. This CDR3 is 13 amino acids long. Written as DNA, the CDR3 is TGTGCCAGCAATGACAGGGTTTTCTACGAGCAGTACTTC. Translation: CASNDRVFYEQYF.

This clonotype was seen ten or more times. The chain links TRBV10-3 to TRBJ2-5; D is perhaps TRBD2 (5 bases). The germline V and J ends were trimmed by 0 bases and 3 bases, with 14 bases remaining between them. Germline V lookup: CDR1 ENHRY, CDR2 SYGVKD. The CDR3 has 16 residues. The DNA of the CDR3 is TGTGCCATCAGTGAGTCTGGCCGTTCGGAGGAAGAGACCCAGTACTTC. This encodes CAISESGRSEEETQYF.

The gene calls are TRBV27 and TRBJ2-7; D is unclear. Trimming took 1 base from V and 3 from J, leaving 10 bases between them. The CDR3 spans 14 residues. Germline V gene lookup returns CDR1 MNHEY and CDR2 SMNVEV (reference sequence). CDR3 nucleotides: TGTGCCAGCAGTTTATACAGTTTTAACTACGAGCAGTACTTC. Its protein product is CASSLYSFNYEQYF.

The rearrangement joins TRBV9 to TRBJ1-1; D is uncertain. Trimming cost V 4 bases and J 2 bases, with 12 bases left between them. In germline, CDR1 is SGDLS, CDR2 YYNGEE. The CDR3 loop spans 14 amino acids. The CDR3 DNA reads TGTGCCAGCAGCCCCACCGGGAGCAACACTGAAGCTTTCTTT. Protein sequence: CASSPTGSNTEAFF.

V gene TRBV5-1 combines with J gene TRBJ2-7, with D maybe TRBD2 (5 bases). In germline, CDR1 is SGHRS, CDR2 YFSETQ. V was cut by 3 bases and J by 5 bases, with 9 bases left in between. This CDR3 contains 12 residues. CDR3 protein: CASSYGMDEQYF. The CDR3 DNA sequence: TGCGCCAGCAGCTACGGGATGGACGAGCAGTACTTC.